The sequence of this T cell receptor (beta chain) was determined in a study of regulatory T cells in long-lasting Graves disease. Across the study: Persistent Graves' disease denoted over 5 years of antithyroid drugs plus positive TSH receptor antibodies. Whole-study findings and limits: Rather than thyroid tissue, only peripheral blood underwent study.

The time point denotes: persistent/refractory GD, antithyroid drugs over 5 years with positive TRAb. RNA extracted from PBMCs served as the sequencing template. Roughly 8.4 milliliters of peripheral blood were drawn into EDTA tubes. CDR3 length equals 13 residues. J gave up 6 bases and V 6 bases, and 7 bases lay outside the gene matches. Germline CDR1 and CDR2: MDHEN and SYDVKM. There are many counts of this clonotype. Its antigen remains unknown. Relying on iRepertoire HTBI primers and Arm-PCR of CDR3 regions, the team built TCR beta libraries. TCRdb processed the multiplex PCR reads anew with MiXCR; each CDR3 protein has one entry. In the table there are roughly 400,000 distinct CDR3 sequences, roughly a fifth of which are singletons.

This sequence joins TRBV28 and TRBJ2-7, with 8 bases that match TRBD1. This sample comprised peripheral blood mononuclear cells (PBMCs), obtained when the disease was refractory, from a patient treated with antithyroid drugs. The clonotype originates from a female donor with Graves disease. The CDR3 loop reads CASRDRALSEQYF. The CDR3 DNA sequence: TGTGCCAGCAGGGACAGGGCCCTGAGCGAGCAGTACTTC.